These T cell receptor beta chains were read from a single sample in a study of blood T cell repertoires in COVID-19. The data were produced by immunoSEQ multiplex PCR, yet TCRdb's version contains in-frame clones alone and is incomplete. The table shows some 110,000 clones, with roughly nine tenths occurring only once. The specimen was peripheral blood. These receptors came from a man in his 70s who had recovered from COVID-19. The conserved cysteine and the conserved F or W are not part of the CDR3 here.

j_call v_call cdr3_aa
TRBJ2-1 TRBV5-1 ASSWTGASSYNEQF
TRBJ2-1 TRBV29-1 SVDPRGAGDLRGQF
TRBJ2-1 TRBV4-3 ASSQYVGGSYNEQF
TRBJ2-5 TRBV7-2 ASSLAGTGLETQY
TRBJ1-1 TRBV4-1 ASSLWAENTEAF
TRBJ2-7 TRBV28 ASSLTGGSEQY
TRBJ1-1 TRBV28 ASSGQGPYTEAF
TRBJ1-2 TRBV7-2 ASSPGMGGYGYT
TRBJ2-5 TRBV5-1 ASSLDGEETQY
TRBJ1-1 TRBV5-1 ASSSGRGMNTEAF
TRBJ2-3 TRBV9 ASSVEGGAIYTDTQY
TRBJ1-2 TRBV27 ASSSYRGIVGYT
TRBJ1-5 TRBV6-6 ASIGQGYNQPQH
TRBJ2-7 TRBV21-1 ASSKEGLDSYEQY
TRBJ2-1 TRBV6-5 ASSSYLDNNEQF
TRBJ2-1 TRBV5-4 ASSLASGGASYNEQF
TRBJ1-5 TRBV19 ASSSRGDQPQH
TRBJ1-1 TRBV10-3 AISESQENTEAF
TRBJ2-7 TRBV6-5 ASSKGGDEQY
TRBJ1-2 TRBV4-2 ASSQDGGNYGYT
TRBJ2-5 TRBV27 ASSAQGAETQY
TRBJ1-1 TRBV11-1 ASNPQGDGTEAF
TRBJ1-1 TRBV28 ASMALPGVNTEAF
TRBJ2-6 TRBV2 ASREGLSGANVLT
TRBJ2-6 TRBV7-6 ASSARPYGSGANVLT
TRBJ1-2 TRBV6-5 ASSYGRGAGYT
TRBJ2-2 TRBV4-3 ASSRTGTGTDTGELF
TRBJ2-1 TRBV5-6 ASSPLQGEQF
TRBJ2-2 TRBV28 ASSFFTSGRAKSGELF
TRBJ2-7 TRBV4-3 ASSQEPAGDSYEQY
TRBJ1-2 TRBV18 ASSPTSGQDQYGYT
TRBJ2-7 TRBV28 ASRDLEEQY
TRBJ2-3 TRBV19 ASSIGLWTDTQY
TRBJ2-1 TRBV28 ASRNPSGGGSYNEQF
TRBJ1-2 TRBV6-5 ASSPAGGNYGYT
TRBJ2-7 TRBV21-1 ASSKGTSGESYEQY
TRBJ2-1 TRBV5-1 ASSSNPTGSYNEQF
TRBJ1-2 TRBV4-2 ATGRANYGYT
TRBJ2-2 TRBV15 ATSREDRGITGELF
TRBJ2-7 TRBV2 ASSVSFGLRY
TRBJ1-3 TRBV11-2 ASSLGSVYPGNTIY
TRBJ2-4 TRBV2 ASSLPRNIQY
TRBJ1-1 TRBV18 ASSPLGGQDTEAF
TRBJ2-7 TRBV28 ATSGGKRGAPYEQY
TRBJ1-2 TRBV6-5 ASSRASTGVDGYT
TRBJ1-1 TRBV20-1 SARDWVGAF
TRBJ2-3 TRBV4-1 ASSPRDRGTDTQY
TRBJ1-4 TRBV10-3 AISGDSRNEKLF
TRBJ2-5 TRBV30 AWSLGEETQY
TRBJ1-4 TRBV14 ASSQWWGREGEKLF
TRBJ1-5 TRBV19 ASSPDRYNQPQH
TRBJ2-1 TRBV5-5 ASQESYNEQF
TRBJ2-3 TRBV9 ASSVGLAGSDTQY
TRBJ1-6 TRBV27 ASRLAGQLYNSPLH